This TCR beta chain was identified in a study of beta chain features in type 1 diabetes. The wider study: Examination covered approximately 100 million sorted cells spanning all samples.

CDR1 is SQVTM and CDR2 is ANQGSEA in the germline V gene. Trimming stripped 2 bases from V and 3 bases from J, with 13 bases between. The CDR3 is 14 amino acids. Findings of the study overall: All four CD4+ subsets of Type 1 diabetes patients contained TCRB CDR3s that were moderately but significantly shorter.

Reverse transcribing all isolated RNA meant expressed TCRB transcripts were sequenced. TCRdb's table, derived via immunoSEQ multiplex PCR, lists solely in-frame clones and lacks some. The top ten clones hold 0.019% of a sample with under 450,000 clones, about 15% of them seen once. Purity above 98% was achieved in all sorted populations. For this clone: Its antigen is not known.

The clonotype was recovered from a woman aged 18-30 years in good health. The chain links TRBV29-1 to TRBJ1-1; the D gene is possibly TRBD1 (5 bases). Sequencing was done on a sample of naive CD4+ T cells from blood. The CDR3 DNA sequence: TGCAGCGTTGAAATGCGCAGGGATGACACTGAAGCTTTCTTT. It yields the protein CSVEMRRDDTEAFF.